This entry features one T cell receptor beta chain sequence. This sample was included in a study of cytomegalovirus exposure and HLA in healthy donors. In the PCR, 60 Vbeta and 13 Jbeta primers were used. The method was immunoSEQ multiplex PCR; TCRdb's version includes in-frame clones alone and lacks a portion of them. The repertoire consists of tens of thousands of clones, with about 72% occurring once and the leading ten covering approximately 25%. The CDR3 contains 16 residues. V lost 3 bases to trimming and J lost 5 bases; unmatched junction nucleotides: 12. Germline assignment: CDR1 GTSNPN and CDR2 SVGIG (reference sequence).

This TCR was sampled from a man in his fifties or sixties in good health and CMV-seropositive. Material for sequencing was PBMCs. The rearrangement links TRBV30 to TRBJ1-2, with 10 bases identical to TRBD1. The CDR3 DNA sequence: TGTGCCTGGAGGGGCCCCGGTGGACAGGGGGGATATGGCTACACCTTC. It specifies CAWRGPGGQGGYGYTF.